This is a list of T cell receptor beta chains from one sample in a study of tumor and adjacent non-tumor tissue in lung cancer. TCRdb analysed the multiplex PCR reads with MiXCR anew, one entry per CDR3 protein. The sample contains 70,000 to 90,000 distinct CDR3 sequences, around 85% of which appear only once. The sequencing input was lung tumor tissue. All receptors come from a woman aged 50 to 60 with non-small cell lung cancer. The CDR3 runs from the conserved cysteine through the conserved F or W. Fields, in order: V gene, J gene, D gene, clone size, CDR3 protein, CDR3 DNA. A D gene is named only where the DNA matches it firmly. Clone size is shown for a subset of rows, as once, few, many or a class of expanded clone.

V gene: TRBV29-1
J gene: TRBJ1-1
D gene: -
clone size: -
CDR3 protein: CSVVLGRREEEAFF
CDR3 DNA: TGCAGCGTTGTCTTAGGTAGAAGAGAGGAAGAAGCTTTCTTT

V gene: TRBV6-2/TRBV6-3
J gene: TRBJ2-7
D gene: TRBD2
clone size: -
CDR3 protein: CASSNGSGSDEQYF
CDR3 DNA: TGTGCCAGCAGTAATGGAAGCGGGAGTGACGAGCAGTACTTC

V gene: TRBV4-1
J gene: TRBJ2-3
D gene: -
clone size: many
CDR3 protein: CASSQETDRGAADTQYF
CDR3 DNA: TGCGCCAGCAGCCAAGAAACGGATCGTGGAGCAGCAGATACGCAGTATTTT

V gene: TRBV6-5
J gene: TRBJ2-2
D gene: -
clone size: -
CDR3 protein: CTSTAESLTGELFF
CDR3 DNA: TGTACCAGCACCGCGGAGTCACTCACCGGGGAACTGTTTTTT

V gene: TRBV4-1
J gene: TRBJ2-2
D gene: TRBD2
clone size: -
CDR3 protein: CASCQQVRTSGNTGWLFF
CDR3 DNA: TGCGCCAGCTGCCAACAAGTTCGGACTAGCGGGAACACCGGGTGGCTGTTTTTT

V gene: TRBV6-1
J gene: TRBJ1-1
D gene: -
clone size: -
CDR3 protein: CASSFDRVPFEAFF
CDR3 DNA: TGTGCCAGTAGTTTTGACAGAGTTCCATTTGAAGCTTTCTTT

V gene: TRBV4-2
J gene: TRBJ2-7
D gene: -
clone size: -
CDR3 protein: CASSPEQGYEQYF
CDR3 DNA: TGTGCCAGCTCACCTGAGCAGGGATACGAGCAGTACTTC

V gene: TRBV20-1
J gene: TRBJ1-6
D gene: -
clone size: -
CDR3 protein: CGAIFDRDIYSLLHF
CDR3 DNA: TGCGGTGCTATTTTTGACCGGGACATCTATTCACTCCTCCACTTT

V gene: TRBV7-9
J gene: TRBJ2-7
D gene: TRBD2
clone size: few
CDR3 protein: CASSRSGSSYEQYF
CDR3 DNA: TGTGCCAGCAGCCGTAGCGGGAGTTCCTACGAGCAGTACTTC

V gene: TRBV4-1
J gene: TRBJ1-6
D gene: -
clone size: -
CDR3 protein: CASSQDEYGGIASPLHF
CDR3 DNA: TGCGCCAGCAGTCAAGATGAATACGGGGGAATTGCTTCACCCCTCCACTTT

V gene: TRBV11-1
J gene: TRBJ2-5
D gene: -
clone size: -
CDR3 protein: CASSLGQRQETQCF
CDR3 DNA: TGTGCCAGCAGCCTTGGACAACGCCAAGAGACCCAGTGCTTC

V gene: TRBV7-9
J gene: TRBJ1-2
D gene: TRBD1
clone size: -
CDR3 protein: CASSRGDSDGYTF
CDR3 DNA: TGTGCCAGCAGCCGAGGGGACAGCGATGGCTACACCTTC

V gene: TRBV20-1
J gene: TRBJ1-1
D gene: -
clone size: -
CDR3 protein: CNAQSWGGTEAFF
CDR3 DNA: TGCAATGCCCAGAGTTGGGGAGGCACTGAAGCTTTCTTT

V gene: TRBV4-1
J gene: TRBJ2-1
D gene: TRBD2
clone size: -
CDR3 protein: CASMGPGGPNEQFF
CDR3 DNA: TGCGCCAGCATGGGACCGGGAGGGCCCAATGAGCAATTCTTC

V gene: TRBV20-1
J gene: TRBJ1-3
D gene: -
clone size: -
CDR3 protein: CSARQGSSGNTKYF
CDR3 DNA: TGCAGTGCTAGACAGGGGAGTAGTGGAAACACCAAATATTTT

V gene: TRBV14
J gene: TRBJ2-7
D gene: TRBD1
clone size: -
CDR3 protein: CPSSQDVRGTYEQHF
CDR3 DNA: TGTCCCAGCAGCCAAGATGTCAGGGGGACCTACGAGCAACACTTC

V gene: TRBV5-5
J gene: TRBJ2-1
D gene: TRBD1
clone size: -
CDR3 protein: CASILGTDNGQFF
CDR3 DNA: TGTGCCAGCATCTTGGGGACAGACAATGGGCAGTTCTTC

V gene: TRBV20-1
J gene: TRBJ2-7
D gene: TRBD1
clone size: -
CDR3 protein: CSASPEDRRPHFYEQYF
CDR3 DNA: TGCAGTGCTTCCCCCGAGGACAGGAGACCTCATTTCTACGAGCAGTACTTC

V gene: TRBV6-5
J gene: TRBJ1-2
D gene: -
clone size: -
CDR3 protein: CARRNPVELGYTF
CDR3 DNA: TGTGCCCGCAGAAACCCGGTTGAATTAGGCTACACCTTC

V gene: TRBV12-3/TRBV12-4
J gene: TRBJ2-2
D gene: TRBD2
clone size: -
CDR3 protein: CGSTTTSGFVTGELFF
CDR3 DNA: TGTGGCAGCACCACGACTAGCGGGTTCGTCACAGGGGAGCTGTTTTTT

V gene: TRBV29-1
J gene: TRBJ1-3
D gene: -
clone size: -
CDR3 protein: CSVWADSGNTVYF
CDR3 DNA: TGCAGCGTCTGGGCGGACTCTGGCAACACCGTATATTTT

V gene: TRBV11-2
J gene: TRBJ1-5
D gene: -
clone size: -
CDR3 protein: CASSIAGRGNQPNHF
CDR3 DNA: TGTGCCAGCAGCATAGCGGGCCGAGGCAATCAGCCCAATCATTTT

V gene: TRBV28
J gene: TRBJ2-2
D gene: TRBD2
clone size: few
CDR3 protein: CPSSPWGLAVHTGELFF
CDR3 DNA: TGTCCCAGCAGTCCCTGGGGACTAGCGGTTCACACCGGGGAGCTGTTTTTT

V gene: TRBV20-1
J gene: TRBJ2-1
D gene: TRBD2
clone size: -
CDR3 protein: CSARIPAGASNEQFF
CDR3 DNA: TGCAGTGCTAGAATCCCAGCGGGAGCCTCCAATGAGCAGTTCTTC

V gene: TRBV12-3/TRBV12-4
J gene: TRBJ2-1
D gene: TRBD2
clone size: once
CDR3 protein: CASGPSGLAVIDEQFF
CDR3 DNA: TGTGCTAGCGGTCCATCGGGACTAGCGGTTATTGATGAGCAGTTCTTC

V gene: TRBV6-2/TRBV6-3
J gene: TRBJ2-5
D gene: -
clone size: -
CDR3 protein: CTSSYVEETQYF
CDR3 DNA: TGTACCAGTAGTTATGTGGAAGAGACCCAATACTTC

V gene: TRBV5-1
J gene: TRBJ2-3
D gene: -
clone size: many
CDR3 protein: CASSSEVAGVADTQYF
CDR3 DNA: TGCGCCAGCAGCTCGGAGGTGGCAGGGGTTGCAGATACGCAGTATTTT

V gene: TRBV7-3
J gene: TRBJ2-3
D gene: TRBD2
clone size: -
CDR3 protein: CASSRGESKDTQYF
CDR3 DNA: TGTGCCAGCAGTCGGGGGGAGAGCAAAGATACGCAGTATTTT

V gene: TRBV6-6
J gene: TRBJ1-5
D gene: -
clone size: -
CDR3 protein: CASSYPGRERNSNQPQHF
CDR3 DNA: TGTGCCAGCAGTTACCCGGGGAGGGAACGAAATAGCAATCAGCCCCAGCATTTT

V gene: TRBV10-2
J gene: TRBJ2-3
D gene: -
clone size: -
CDR3 protein: CASSERDGGIMDTQYF
CDR3 DNA: TGCGCCAGCAGTGAAAGGGACGGCGGGATCATGGATACGCAGTATTTT

V gene: TRBV6-2/TRBV6-3
J gene: TRBJ2-1
D gene: -
clone size: -
CDR3 protein: CANSRTPNEQSF
CDR3 DNA: TGTGCCAACAGTCGGACTCCCAATGAGCAGTCCTTC

V gene: TRBV20-1
J gene: TRBJ2-1
D gene: -
clone size: -
CDR3 protein: CSATTLASNEQFF
CDR3 DNA: TGCAGTGCTACAACACTAGCTTCTAATGAGCAGTTCTTC

V gene: TRBV6-1
J gene: TRBJ2-7
D gene: TRBD1
clone size: -
CDR3 protein: CPNSEQGTGGYEQYF
CDR3 DNA: TGTCCCAACAGCGAGCAGGGGACAGGGGGCTACGAGCAGTACTTC

V gene: TRBV12-3/TRBV12-4
J gene: TRBJ2-1
D gene: -
clone size: -
CDR3 protein: CASSSFGSNGQFF
CDR3 DNA: TGTGCCAGCAGTTCCTTTGGGTCCAATGGACAGTTCTTC

V gene: TRBV28
J gene: TRBJ2-2
D gene: TRBD1
clone size: many
CDR3 protein: CASSSGQISTGELFF
CDR3 DNA: TGTGCCAGCAGCTCGGGACAGATCAGCACCGGGGAGCTGTTTTTT

V gene: TRBV20-1
J gene: TRBJ2-7
D gene: -
clone size: -
CDR3 protein: CSARDPRTGLEHFF
CDR3 DNA: TGCAGTGCTAGAGATCCACGGACGGGACTCGAGCACTTCTTC

V gene: TRBV18
J gene: TRBJ1-2
D gene: TRBD1
clone size: -
CDR3 protein: CPSSPRQGNSGGYTF
CDR3 DNA: TGTCCCAGCTCACCGAGACAGGGGAATAGCGGTGGCTACACCTTC

V gene: TRBV6-5
J gene: TRBJ2-7
D gene: TRBD2
clone size: -
CDR3 protein: CASGSATGTSGIRLQYF
CDR3 DNA: TGTGCCAGCGGTTCCGCTACCGGGACTAGCGGGATTCGTTTGCAGTACTTC

V gene: TRBV5-4
J gene: TRBJ2-5
D gene: TRBD1
clone size: -
CDR3 protein: CVSSLSRRGYQESQYF
CDR3 DNA: TGTGTCAGCAGCTTGAGTCGCAGGGGGTACCAAGAGAGCCAGTACTTC

V gene: TRBV6-5
J gene: TRBJ2-1
D gene: -
clone size: -
CDR3 protein: CASSYARLTNNNEQFF
CDR3 DNA: TGTGCCAGCAGTTACGCACGACTAACGAATAACAATGAGCAGTTCTTC

V gene: TRBV20-1
J gene: TRBJ2-3
D gene: TRBD2
clone size: -
CDR3 protein: CKANLLRERQYF
CDR3 DNA: TGCAAAGCCAACCTCCTGCGGGAGAGGCAGTATTTT

V gene: TRBV20-1
J gene: TRBJ2-7
D gene: -
clone size: once
CDR3 protein: CSARFRDPNTYGQYF
CDR3 DNA: TGCAGTGCTAGATTCCGGGACCCCAATACCTACGGGCAGTACTTC

V gene: TRBV11-2
J gene: TRBJ1-1
D gene: TRBD1
clone size: -
CDR3 protein: CASSSLTGLMDTEALF
CDR3 DNA: TGTGCCAGCAGCTCCCTGACAGGGCTCATGGACACTGAAGCTCTCTTT

V gene: TRBV20-1
J gene: TRBJ1-2
D gene: -
clone size: -
CDR3 protein: CSARVVDYGYIF
CDR3 DNA: TGCAGTGCTAGGGTGGTAGACTATGGCTACATCTTC

V gene: TRBV20-1
J gene: TRBJ1-6
D gene: -
clone size: -
CDR3 protein: CSAGNTGGSSPLHF
CDR3 DNA: TGCAGTGCTGGAAACACGGGGGGTTCTTCACCCCTCCACTTT

V gene: TRBV12-3/TRBV12-4
J gene: TRBJ2-3
D gene: TRBD1
clone size: -
CDR3 protein: CASSFKGTGSTDTQCF
CDR3 DNA: TGTGCCAGTAGTTTTAAGGGGACAGGGAGCACAGATACGCAGTGTTTT

V gene: TRBV6-1
J gene: TRBJ1-2
D gene: -
clone size: -
CDR3 protein: CASQGGMADYGYTF
CDR3 DNA: TGTGCCAGCCAAGGGGGTATGGCCGACTATGGCTACACCTTC

V gene: TRBV6-1
J gene: TRBJ2-7
D gene: -
clone size: -
CDR3 protein: CTSSARDPIHYAQYF
CDR3 DNA: TGTACCAGCAGTGCCCGGGACCCCATCCACTACGCGCAGTACTTC

V gene: TRBV20-1
J gene: TRBJ2-2
D gene: TRBD2
clone size: -
CDR3 protein: CSASGLAGGQDTGELFF
CDR3 DNA: TGCAGTGCATCGGGACTAGCGGGAGGTCAGGACACCGGGGAGCTGTTTTTT

V gene: TRBV20-1
J gene: TRBJ2-2
D gene: TRBD1
clone size: -
CDR3 protein: CSALRPPGQGAPGELFF
CDR3 DNA: TGTAGTGCACTCCGCCCCCCGGGACAGGGGGCCCCCGGGGAGCTGTTTTTT